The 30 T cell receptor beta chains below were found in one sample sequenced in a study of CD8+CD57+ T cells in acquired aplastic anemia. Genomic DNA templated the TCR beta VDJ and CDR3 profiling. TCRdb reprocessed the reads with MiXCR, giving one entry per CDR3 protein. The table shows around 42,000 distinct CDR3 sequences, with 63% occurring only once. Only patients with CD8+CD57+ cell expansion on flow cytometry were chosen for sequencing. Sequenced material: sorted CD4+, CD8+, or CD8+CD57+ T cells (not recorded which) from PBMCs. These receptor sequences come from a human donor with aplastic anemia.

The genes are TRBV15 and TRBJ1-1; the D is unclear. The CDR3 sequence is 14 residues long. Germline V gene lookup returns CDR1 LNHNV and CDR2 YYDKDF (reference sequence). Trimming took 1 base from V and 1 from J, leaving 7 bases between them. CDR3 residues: CATSRGTANTEAFF. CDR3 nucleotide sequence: TGTGCCACCAGCAGAGGAACAGCGAACACTGAAGCTTTCTTT.

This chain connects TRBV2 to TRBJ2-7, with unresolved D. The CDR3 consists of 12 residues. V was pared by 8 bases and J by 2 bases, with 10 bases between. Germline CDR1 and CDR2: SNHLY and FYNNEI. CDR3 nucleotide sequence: TGTGCCAGCCGGACCTCGACCTACGAGCAGTACTTC. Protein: CASRTSTYEQYF. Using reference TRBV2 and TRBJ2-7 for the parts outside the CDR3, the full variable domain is EPEVTQTPSHQVTQMGQEVILRCVPISNHLYFYWYRQILGQKVEFLVSFYNNEISEKSEIFDDQFSVERPDGSNFTLKIRSTKLEDSAMYFCASRTSTYEQYFGPGTRLTVT.

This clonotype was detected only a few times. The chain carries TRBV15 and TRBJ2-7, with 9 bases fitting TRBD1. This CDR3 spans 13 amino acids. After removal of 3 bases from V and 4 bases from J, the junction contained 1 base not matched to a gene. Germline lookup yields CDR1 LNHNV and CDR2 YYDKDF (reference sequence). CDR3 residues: CATSSGQGYEQYF. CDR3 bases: TGTGCCACCAGCAGTGGACAGGGGTACGAGCAGTACTTC.

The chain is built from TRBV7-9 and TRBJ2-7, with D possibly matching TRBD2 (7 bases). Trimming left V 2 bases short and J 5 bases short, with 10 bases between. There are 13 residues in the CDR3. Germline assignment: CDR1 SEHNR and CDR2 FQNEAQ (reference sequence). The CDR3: CASSLRGRDEQYF. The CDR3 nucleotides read TGTGCCAGCAGCTTAAGGGGGAGGGACGAGCAGTACTTC.

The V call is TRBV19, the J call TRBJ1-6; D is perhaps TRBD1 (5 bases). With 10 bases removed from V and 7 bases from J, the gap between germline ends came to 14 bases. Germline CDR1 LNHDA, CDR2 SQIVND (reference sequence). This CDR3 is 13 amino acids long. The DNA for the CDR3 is TGTGCCAACTCAGGGTTCTTGAATTCACCCCTCCACTTT. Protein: CANSGFLNSPLHF.

The CDR3 protein is CASSFYNSPLHF. CDR3 in DNA: TGTGCCAGCAGTTTCTATAATTCACCCCTCCACTTT. The chain joins TRBV27 to TRBJ1-6; no reliable D call. The ends were cut back, 3 bases at V and 3 bases at J, with 0 bases in the middle. CDR1 and CDR2 from the germline V gene are MNHEY and SMNVEV (reference sequence). The CDR3 contains 12 residues.

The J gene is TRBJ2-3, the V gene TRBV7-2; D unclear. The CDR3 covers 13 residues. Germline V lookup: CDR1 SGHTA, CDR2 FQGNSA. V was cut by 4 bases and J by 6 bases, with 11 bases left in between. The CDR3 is CASSSYEADTQYF. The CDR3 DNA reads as TGTGCCAGCAGCTCCTATGAGGCTGATACGCAGTATTTT. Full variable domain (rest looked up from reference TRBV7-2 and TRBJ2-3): GAGVSQSPSNKVTEKGKDVELRCDPISGHTALYWYRQSLGQGLEFLIYFQGNSAPDKSGLPSDRFSAERTGGSVSTLTIQRTQQEDSAVYLCASSSYEADTQYFGPGTRLTVL.

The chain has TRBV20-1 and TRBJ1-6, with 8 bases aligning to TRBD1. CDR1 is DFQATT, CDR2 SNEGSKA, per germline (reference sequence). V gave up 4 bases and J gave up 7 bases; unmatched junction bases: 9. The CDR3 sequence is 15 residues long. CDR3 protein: CSANPSRGRNSPLHF. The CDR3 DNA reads TGCAGTGCTAACCCCTCCAGGGGGCGGAATTCACCCCTCCACTTT.

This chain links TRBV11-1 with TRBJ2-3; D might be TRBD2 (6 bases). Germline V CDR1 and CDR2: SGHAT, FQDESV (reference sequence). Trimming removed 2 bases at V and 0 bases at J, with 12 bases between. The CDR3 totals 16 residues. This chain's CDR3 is CASSLRTGLSTDTQYF. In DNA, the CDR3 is TGTGCCAGCAGCTTAAGAACGGGACTCAGCACAGATACGCAGTATTTT.

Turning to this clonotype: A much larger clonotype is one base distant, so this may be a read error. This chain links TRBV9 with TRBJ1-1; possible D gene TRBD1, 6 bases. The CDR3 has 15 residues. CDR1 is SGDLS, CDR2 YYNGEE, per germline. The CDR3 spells CASSDSYRRDTEALF. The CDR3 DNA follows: TGTGCCAGCAGCGACTCCTACCGCAGGGACACTGAAGCTCTCTTT.

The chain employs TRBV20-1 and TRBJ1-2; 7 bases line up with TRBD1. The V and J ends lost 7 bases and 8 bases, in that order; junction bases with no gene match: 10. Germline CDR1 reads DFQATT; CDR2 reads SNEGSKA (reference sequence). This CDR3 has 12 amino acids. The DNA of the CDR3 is TGCAGTGAGTCGACAGGGCTGGAAGGCTACACCTTC. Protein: CSESTGLEGYTF.

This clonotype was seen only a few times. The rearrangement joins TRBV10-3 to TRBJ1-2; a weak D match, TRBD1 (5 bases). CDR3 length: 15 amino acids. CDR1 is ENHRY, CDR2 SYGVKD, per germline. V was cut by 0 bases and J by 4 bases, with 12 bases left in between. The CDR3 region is CAISESVAGSYGYTF. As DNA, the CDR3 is TGTGCCATCAGTGAGTCGGTGGCAGGGAGCTATGGCTACACCTTC.

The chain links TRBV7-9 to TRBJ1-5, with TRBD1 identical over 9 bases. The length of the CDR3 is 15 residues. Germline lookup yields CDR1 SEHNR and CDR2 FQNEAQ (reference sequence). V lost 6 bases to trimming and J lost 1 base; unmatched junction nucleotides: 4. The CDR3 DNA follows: TGTGCCAGCAGTAGAGGACAGGGGAGCAATCAGCCCCAGCATTTT. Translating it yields CASSRGQGSNQPQHF.

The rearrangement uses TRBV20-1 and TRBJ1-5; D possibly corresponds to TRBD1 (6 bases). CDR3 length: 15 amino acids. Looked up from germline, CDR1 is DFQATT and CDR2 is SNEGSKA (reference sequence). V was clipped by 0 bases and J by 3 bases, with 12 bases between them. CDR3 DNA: TGCAGTGCTAGAGACCCACAGGGTCTCAATCAGCCCCAGCATTTT. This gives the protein CSARDPQGLNQPQHF.

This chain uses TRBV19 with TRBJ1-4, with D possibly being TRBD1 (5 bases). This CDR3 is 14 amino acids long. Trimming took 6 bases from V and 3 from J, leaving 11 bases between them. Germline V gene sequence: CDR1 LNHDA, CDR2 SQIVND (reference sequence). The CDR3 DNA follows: TGTGCCAGTAGGCAGGGTATGGCTAATGAAAAACTGTTTTTT. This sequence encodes CASRQGMANEKLFF.

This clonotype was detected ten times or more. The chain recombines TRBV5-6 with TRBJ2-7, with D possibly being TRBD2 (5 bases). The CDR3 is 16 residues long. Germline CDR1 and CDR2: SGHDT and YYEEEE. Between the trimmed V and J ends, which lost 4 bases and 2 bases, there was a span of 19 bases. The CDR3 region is CASSDTGMGLPYEQYF. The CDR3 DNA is TGTGCCAGCAGCGACACGGGAATGGGTCTTCCCTACGAGCAGTACTTC. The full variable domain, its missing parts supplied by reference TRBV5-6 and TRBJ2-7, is DAGVTQSPTHLIKTRGQQVTLRCSPKSGHDTVSWYQQALGQGPQFIFQYYEEEERQRGNFPDRFSGHQFPNYSSELNVNALLLGDSALYLCASSDTGMGLPYEQYFGPGTRLTVT.

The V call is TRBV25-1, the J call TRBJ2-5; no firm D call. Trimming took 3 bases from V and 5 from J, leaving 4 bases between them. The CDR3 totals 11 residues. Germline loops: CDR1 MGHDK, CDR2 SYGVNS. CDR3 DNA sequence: TGTGCCAGCAGTGATCTCGAGACCCAGTACTTC. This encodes CASSDLETQYF.

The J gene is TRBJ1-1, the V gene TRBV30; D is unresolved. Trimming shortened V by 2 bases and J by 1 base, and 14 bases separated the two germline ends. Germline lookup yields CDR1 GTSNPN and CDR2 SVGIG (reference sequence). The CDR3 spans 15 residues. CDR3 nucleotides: TGTGCCTGGAGTACCACTCCTGCGGGGAACACTGAAGCTTTCTTT. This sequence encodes CAWSTTPAGNTEAFF. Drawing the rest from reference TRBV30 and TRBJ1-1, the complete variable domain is SQTIHQWPATLVQPVGSPLSLECTVEGTSNPNLYWYRQAAGRGLQLLFYSVGIGQISSEVPQNLSASRPQDRQFILSSKKLLLSDSGFYLCAWSTTPAGNTEAFFGQGTRLTVV.

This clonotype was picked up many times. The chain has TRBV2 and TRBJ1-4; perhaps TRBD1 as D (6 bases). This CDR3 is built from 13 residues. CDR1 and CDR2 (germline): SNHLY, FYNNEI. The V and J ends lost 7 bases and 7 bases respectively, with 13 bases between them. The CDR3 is CASMGGPGEKLFF. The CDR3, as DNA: TGTGCCAGCATGGGGGGGCCTGGTGAAAAACTGTTTTTT.

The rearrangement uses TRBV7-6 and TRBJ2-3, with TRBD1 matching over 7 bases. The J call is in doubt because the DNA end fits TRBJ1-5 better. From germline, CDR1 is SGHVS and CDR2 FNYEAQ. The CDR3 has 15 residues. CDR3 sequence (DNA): TGTGCCAGCAGCTTACAGGGGCCCGGGACAGACACGCAGCATTTT. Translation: CASSLQGPGTDTQHF.

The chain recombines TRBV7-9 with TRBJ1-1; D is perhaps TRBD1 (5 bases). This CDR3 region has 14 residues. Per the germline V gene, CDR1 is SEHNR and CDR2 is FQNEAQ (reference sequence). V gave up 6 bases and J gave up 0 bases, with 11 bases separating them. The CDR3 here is CASSTSGLNTEAFF. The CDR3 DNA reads TGTGCCAGCAGTACCTCAGGGTTGAACACTGAAGCTTTCTTT.

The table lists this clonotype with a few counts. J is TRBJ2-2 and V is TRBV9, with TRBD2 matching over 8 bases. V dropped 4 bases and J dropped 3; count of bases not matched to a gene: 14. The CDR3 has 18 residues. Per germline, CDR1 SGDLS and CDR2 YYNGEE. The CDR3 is CASSFSSGDGGDTGELFF. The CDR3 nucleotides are TGTGCCAGCAGCTTTTCCTCAGGGGACGGGGGGGACACCGGGGAGCTGTTTTTT.

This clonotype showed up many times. The CDR3 here is CASSSEGVTYNEQFF. The CDR3 DNA sequence: TGTGCCAGCAGTTCCGAGGGGGTCACGTACAATGAGCAGTTCTTC. This chain joins TRBV28 and TRBJ2-1, with D tentatively TRBD1 (6 bases). The CDR3 length is 15 residues. Germline V lookup: CDR1 MDHEN, CDR2 SYDVKM. The V end lost 4 bases, the J end lost 4 bases, and 14 bases lay between the germline ends.

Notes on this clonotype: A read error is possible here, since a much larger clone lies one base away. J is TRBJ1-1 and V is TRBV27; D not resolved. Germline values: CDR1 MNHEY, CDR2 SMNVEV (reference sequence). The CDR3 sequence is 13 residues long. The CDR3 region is CASSSSGNTGAFF. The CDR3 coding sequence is TGTGCCAGCAGTTCCTCAGGTAACACTGGAGCTTTCTTT.

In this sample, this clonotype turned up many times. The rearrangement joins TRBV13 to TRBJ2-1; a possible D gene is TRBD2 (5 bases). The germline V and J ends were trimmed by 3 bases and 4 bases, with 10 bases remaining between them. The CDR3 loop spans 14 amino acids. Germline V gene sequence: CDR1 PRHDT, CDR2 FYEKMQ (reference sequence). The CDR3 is CASSLRRTYNEQFF. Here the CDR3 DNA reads TGTGCCAGCAGCTTGCGTCGGACTTACAATGAGCAGTTCTTC. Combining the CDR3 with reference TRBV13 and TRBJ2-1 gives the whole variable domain AAGVIQSPRHLIKEKRETATLKCYPIPRHDTVYWYQQGPGQDPQFLISFYEKMQSDKGSIPDRFSAQQFSDYHSELNMSSLELGDSALYFCASSLRRTYNEQFFGPGTRLTVL.

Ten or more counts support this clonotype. CDR3 region: CASSAPGAVGETQYF. The DNA for the CDR3 is TGTGCCAGCAGCGCCCCAGGGGCGGTGGGAGAGACCCAGTACTTC. The chain recombines TRBV9 with TRBJ2-5, with a weak D call TRBD1 (6 bases). Trimming stripped 3 bases from V and 4 bases from J, with 16 bases between. This CDR3 is built from 15 residues. CDR1 is SGDLS, CDR2 YYNGEE, per germline.

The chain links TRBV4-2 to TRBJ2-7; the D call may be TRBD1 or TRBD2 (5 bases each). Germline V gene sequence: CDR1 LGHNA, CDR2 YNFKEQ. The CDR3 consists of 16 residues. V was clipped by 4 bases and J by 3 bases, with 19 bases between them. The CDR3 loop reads CASSLSLAGSYYEQYF. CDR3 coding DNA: TGTGCCAGCAGCCTCAGCTTGGCAGGGAGTTACTACGAGCAGTACTTC.

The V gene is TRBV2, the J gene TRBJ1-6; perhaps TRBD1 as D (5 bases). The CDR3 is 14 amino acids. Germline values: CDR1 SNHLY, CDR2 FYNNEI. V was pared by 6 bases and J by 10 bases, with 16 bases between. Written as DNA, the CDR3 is TGTGCCAGCAGACCGCAGGCAGGGCGATCACCCCTCCACTTT. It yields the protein CASRPQAGRSPLHF.

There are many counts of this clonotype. CDR3 coding DNA: TGTGCCAGCAGTAGGCGGGAGCGGTACGAGCAGTACTTC. This gives the protein CASSRRERYEQYF. The chain couples TRBV7-9 to TRBJ2-7; 7 positions agree with TRBD2. V was clipped by 6 bases and J by 4 bases; unmatched bases: 6. The length of the CDR3 is 13 residues. Germline CDR1 is SEHNR and CDR2 is FQNEAQ (reference sequence).

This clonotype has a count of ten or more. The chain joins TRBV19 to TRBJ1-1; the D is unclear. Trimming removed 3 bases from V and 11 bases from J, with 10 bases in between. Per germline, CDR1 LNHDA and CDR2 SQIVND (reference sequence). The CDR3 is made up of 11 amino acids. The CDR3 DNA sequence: TGTGCCAGTAGTATCGGGATTTTGGCTTTCTTT. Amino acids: CASSIGILAFF.